One and the same sample provided the 21 T cell receptor beta chains below, sequenced in a study of CD8+CD57+ T cells in acquired aplastic anemia. Patients sequenced had flow cytometry evidence of CD8+CD57+ cell expansion. Profiles of TCR beta VDJ and CDR3 were generated from a genomic DNA template. In TCRdb, the reads were re-called with MiXCR into one record per CDR3 protein. In the table there are 150,000 to 180,000 distinct CDR3 sequences, less than 60% of which are singletons. Sequences were obtained from sorted CD4+, CD8+, or CD8+CD57+ T cells (not recorded which) from PBMCs. All receptors derive from a human donor with aplastic anemia.

The rearrangement joins TRBV7-2 to TRBJ2-7; TRBD2 matches 13 bases. The germline V gene encodes CDR1 SGHTA and CDR2 FQGNSA. V shed 5 bases, J shed 7 bases, and the junction held 5 bases outside the gene matches. This CDR3 is built from 14 residues. The CDR3 sequence is CASSQLAGGQEQYF. As DNA, the CDR3 is TGTGCCAGCAGCCAACTAGCGGGGGGGCAGGAGCAGTACTTC. The entire variable domain, with the rest obtained from reference TRBV7-2 and TRBJ2-7, is as follows: GAGVSQSPSNKVTEKGKDVELRCDPISGHTALYWYRQSLGQGLEFLIYFQGNSAPDKSGLPSDRFSAERTGGSVSTLTIQRTQQEDSAVYLCASSQLAGGQEQYFGPGTRLTVT.

The chain recombines TRBV7-4 with TRBJ2-5, with a weak D call TRBD2 (6 bases). There are 12 residues in the CDR3. V lost 6 bases to trimming and J lost 7 bases, with 12 bases between them. CDR1 and CDR2 from the germline V gene are SGHVT and SQSDAQ. The CDR3 here is CASSRRRGTQYF. For the CDR3, the DNA is TGTGCCAGCAGTCGTCGGCGGGGGACCCAGTACTTC.

The gene calls are TRBV7-8 and TRBJ1-2, with D hard to call. This CDR3 is 14 amino acids long. The germline V gene encodes CDR1 SGHVS and CDR2 FQNEAQ. V was pared by 1 base and J by 4 bases, with 10 bases between. CDR3 coding DNA: TGTGCCAGCAGCTTAGGGTCGGATAGCTATGGCTACACCTTC. This translates into CASSLGSDSYGYTF.

This clonotype showed up just once. The rearrangement joins TRBV9 to TRBJ2-7; 11 nucleotides match TRBD2. V trimming: 4 bases; J trimming: 1 base; junction bases outside the gene matches: 4. CDR3 size: 15 residues. Germline CDR1 is SGDLS and CDR2 is YYNGEE. The CDR3 region has the DNA TGTGCCAGCAGCCCCCGACTAGCGGGATCCTACGAGCAGTACTTC. This translates into CASSPRLAGSYEQYF.

Many counts were recorded for this clonotype. The rearrangement uses TRBV11-2 and TRBJ2-1; D tentatively fits TRBD1 or TRBD2 (7 bases each). With 5 bases removed from V and 7 bases from J, the gap between germline ends came to 21 bases. The CDR3 consists of 16 residues. The V gene's germline CDR1 is SGHAT and CDR2 FQNNGV. The CDR3 loop is CASSPSGGGALNEQFF. CDR3 DNA: TGTGCCAGCAGCCCCTCAGGGGGGGGGGCCCTGAATGAGCAGTTCTTC.

This clonotype was seen many times. The chain employs TRBV7-2 and TRBJ2-7; D may be TRBD2 (6 bases). V was trimmed by 6 bases and J by 3 bases, leaving 15 bases between them. CDR3 length: 14 amino acids. Germline CDR1 reads SGHTA; CDR2 reads FQGNSA. CDR3 sequence (DNA): TGTGCCAGCAGGCCCCCCGGGGGAGGCTACGAGCAGTACTTC. Residues: CASRPPGGGYEQYF.

The V and J genes are TRBV20-1 and TRBJ2-7, with 16 bases lining up with TRBD2. From germline, CDR1 is DFQATT and CDR2 SNEGSKA (reference sequence). The CDR3 covers 13 residues. The V gene end was trimmed by 5 bases and the J gene end by 12 bases; junction bases not matched to a gene: 7. The CDR3 coding sequence is TGCAGTGCTTTCCCGGGACTAGCGGGAGGGCTGTACTTC. Its translation is CSAFPGLAGGLYF.

This clonotype was seen a few times. The V gene is TRBV7-9, the J gene TRBJ1-2, with D hard to call. This CDR3 has 11 residues. V was clipped by 3 bases and J by 5 bases, with 4 bases between them. The V gene's germline CDR1 is SEHNR and CDR2 FQNEAQ (reference sequence). The CDR3 loop reads CASSFQYGYTF. The CDR3 bases are TGTGCCAGCAGCTTTCAGTATGGCTACACCTTC.

This clonotype was detected a few times. This may come from a read error, since a much larger clone is one base off. The rearrangement uses TRBV4-1 and TRBJ2-7; D remains unclear. The CDR3 is 14 amino acids. The germline V gene has CDR1 MGHRA and CDR2 YSYEKL. The CDR3 DNA sequence: TGCGCCAGCAGCCAAGGAACCTTCTCCTCCGAGCAGTACTTC. This translates into CASSQGTFSSEQYF.

V usage is TRBV7-9 and J usage is TRBJ2-5; D gene uncertain. CDR1 is SEHNR and CDR2 is FQNEAQ in the germline V gene (reference sequence). The CDR3 has 13 amino acids. Trimming shortened V by 4 bases and J by 1 base, and 7 bases separated the two germline ends. The CDR3 DNA follows: TGTGCCAGCAGCTGGTCAGTCCAAGAGACCCAGTACTTC. It yields the protein CASSWSVQETQYF.

J is TRBJ1-1 and V is TRBV2; D remains unclear. The V and J ends lost 5 bases and 10 bases respectively, with 20 bases between them. Germline CDR1 reads SNHLY; CDR2 reads FYNNEI. This CDR3 is built from 14 residues. The CDR3 nucleotides read TGTGCCAGCAGTCAAGAAGGCGGACCCCTAGGAGCTTTCTTT. Encoded protein: CASSQEGGPLGAFF.

This clonotype was recorded at least ten times. J is TRBJ2-7 and V is TRBV5-6; possible D gene TRBD1, 5 bases. Germline CDR1 is SGHDT and CDR2 is YYEEEE. The CDR3 contains 13 residues. V was trimmed by 4 bases and J by 6 bases, leaving 14 bases between them. The CDR3 nucleotides read TGTGCCAGCAGCGGGGCCGGTGGAGCCGAGCAGTACTTC. Translating gives CASSGAGGAEQYF.

This clonotype was counted many times. The rearrangement joins TRBV5-4 to TRBJ1-2, with TRBD1 matching 8 bases. CDR1 and CDR2 (germline): SGHNT, YYREEE (reference sequence). The trim removed 4 bases at V and 4 bases at J, leaving 9 bases unmatched. The CDR3 is made up of 15 amino acids. The CDR3 DNA reads as TGTGCCAGCAGCACCCGTGGACAGGGAGCCTATGGCTACACCTTC. Translation gives CASSTRGQGAYGYTF.

The rearrangement joins TRBV19 to TRBJ2-7, with D uncertain. Germline V CDR1 and CDR2: LNHDA, SQIVND (reference sequence). The CDR3 is 15 residues long. The V and J ends lost 7 bases and 1 base respectively, with 17 bases between them. The DNA of the CDR3 is TGTGCCAGTACTCCCACGGACGGCCCTTCCTACGAGCAGTACTTC. Encoded protein: CASTPTDGPSYEQYF.

The chain links TRBV2 to TRBJ1-5; TRBD1 matches at 7 bases. The germline V gene encodes CDR1 SNHLY and CDR2 FYNNEI. This CDR3 comprises 13 residues. V gave up 6 bases and J gave up 4 bases; unmatched junction bases: 3. The chain's CDR3 is CASRTDRNQPQHF. DNA for the CDR3: TGTGCCAGCAGGACGGACAGGAATCAGCCCCAGCATTTT.

The rearrangement joins TRBV10-1 to TRBJ2-2, with D perhaps given as TRBD1 or TRBD2 (5 bases each). This CDR3 has 15 residues. The V gene lost 2 bases and the J gene lost 2 bases, with 9 bases spanning the gap. Germline assignment: CDR1 WNHNN and CDR2 SYGVQD (reference sequence). CDR3 amino acids: CASSERRDNTGELFF. As DNA, the CDR3 is TGCGCCAGCAGTGAGCGCCGGGACAACACCGGGGAGCTGTTTTTT.

The chain carries TRBV11-2 and TRBJ1-1; 11 bases map to TRBD1. The CDR3 is 16 residues long. Germline V gives CDR1 SGHAT, CDR2 FQNNGV. The ends lost 11 bases at V and 3 bases at J; junction bases unmatched: 14. CDR3 sequence reads: CAPDQAEGQGDTEAFF. In nucleotides, the CDR3 is TGTGCCCCCGATCAAGCGGAGGGACAGGGGGACACTGAAGCTTTCTTT.

This chain connects TRBV25-1 to TRBJ1-1; 8 bases align to TRBD1. With V trimmed by 5 bases and J by 0 bases, 8 bases remained unmatched. The CDR3 extends over 16 amino acids. The germline gives CDR1 MGHDK, CDR2 SYGVNS. The CDR3 region is CASSPLGQAVNTEAFF. The DNA for the CDR3 is TGTGCCAGCAGTCCGCTGGGACAGGCGGTGAACACTGAAGCTTTCTTT.

This clonotype showed up many times. The chain couples TRBV5-5 to TRBJ2-5; TRBD1 aligns across 11 bases. Germline V gives CDR1 SGHKS, CDR2 YYEKEE (reference sequence). CDR3 length: 15 residues. Losses at the gene ends were 4 bases for V and 4 bases for J; bases not matched to a gene: 6. This CDR3 reads CASSMWTGGRETQYF. For the CDR3, the DNA is TGTGCCAGCAGCATGTGGACAGGGGGCAGAGAGACCCAGTACTTC.

This clonotype was detected many times. V usage is TRBV2 and J usage is TRBJ2-7; the D gene is possibly TRBD1 (6 bases). CDR1 and CDR2 from the germline V gene are SNHLY and FYNNEI. CDR3 length: 13 amino acids. V was shortened by 10 bases and J by 4 bases, with 17 bases between the two germline ends. The CDR3 DNA sequence: TGTGCCACCCGCCCACAGGGAGTGTACGAGCAGTACTTC. Its translation is CATRPQGVYEQYF. Full variable domain (missing parts from reference TRBV2 and TRBJ2-7): EPEVTQTPSHQVTQMGQEVILRCVPISNHLYFYWYRQILGQKVEFLVSFYNNEISEKSEIFDDQFSVERPDGSNFTLKIRSTKLEDSAMYFCATRPQGVYEQYFGPGTRLTVT.

The chain links TRBV24-1 to TRBJ2-5, with 7 positions matching TRBD1. V shed 3 bases, J shed 5 bases, and the junction held 8 bases outside the gene matches. In germline, CDR1 is KGHDR, CDR2 SFDVKD. This CDR3 is 15 amino acids long. CDR3 region: CATSDRQGLGETQYF. CDR3 DNA sequence: TGTGCCACCAGTGATAGACAGGGTCTGGGGGAGACCCAGTACTTC.